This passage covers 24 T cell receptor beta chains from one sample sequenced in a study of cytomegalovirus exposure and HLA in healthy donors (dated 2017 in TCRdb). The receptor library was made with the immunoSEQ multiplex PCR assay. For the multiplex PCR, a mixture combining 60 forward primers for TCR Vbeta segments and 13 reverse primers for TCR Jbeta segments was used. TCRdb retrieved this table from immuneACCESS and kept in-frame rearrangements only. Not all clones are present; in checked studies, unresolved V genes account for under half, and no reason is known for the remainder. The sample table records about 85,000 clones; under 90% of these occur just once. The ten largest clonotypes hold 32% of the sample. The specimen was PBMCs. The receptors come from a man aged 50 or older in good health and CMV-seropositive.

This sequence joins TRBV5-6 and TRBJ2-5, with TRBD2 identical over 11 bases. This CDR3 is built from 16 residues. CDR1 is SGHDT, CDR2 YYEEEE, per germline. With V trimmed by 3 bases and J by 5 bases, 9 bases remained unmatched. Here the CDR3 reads CASSWDGTSGVETQYF. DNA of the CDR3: TGTGCCAGCAGCTGGGACGGGACTAGCGGAGTGGAGACCCAGTACTTC.

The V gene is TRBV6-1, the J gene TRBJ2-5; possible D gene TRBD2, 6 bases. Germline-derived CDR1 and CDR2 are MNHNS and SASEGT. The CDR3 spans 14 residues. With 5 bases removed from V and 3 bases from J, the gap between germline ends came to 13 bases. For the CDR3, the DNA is TGTGCCAGCAGTCTGGGGGGAGCCGAAGAGACCCAGTACTTC. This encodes CASSLGGAEETQYF.

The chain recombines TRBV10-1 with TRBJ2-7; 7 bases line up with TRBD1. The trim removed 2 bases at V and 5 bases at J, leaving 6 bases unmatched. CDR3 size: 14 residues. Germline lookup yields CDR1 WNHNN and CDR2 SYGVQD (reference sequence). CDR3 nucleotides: TGCGCCAGCAGTGAGGCTGACAGGGCCCACGAGCAGTACTTC. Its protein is CASSEADRAHEQYF.

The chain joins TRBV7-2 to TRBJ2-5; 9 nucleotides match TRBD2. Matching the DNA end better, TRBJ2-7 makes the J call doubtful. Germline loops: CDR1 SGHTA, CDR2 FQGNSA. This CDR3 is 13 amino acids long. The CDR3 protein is CASSFSGSFEQYF. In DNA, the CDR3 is TGTGCCAGCAGCTTTAGCGGGAGTTTCGAGCAGTACTTC.

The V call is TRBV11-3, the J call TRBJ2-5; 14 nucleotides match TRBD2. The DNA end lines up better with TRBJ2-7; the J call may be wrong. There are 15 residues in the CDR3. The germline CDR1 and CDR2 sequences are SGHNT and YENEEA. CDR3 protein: CASSPGTSGSYEQYF. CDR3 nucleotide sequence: TGTGCCAGCAGCCCTGGGACTAGCGGGAGTTACGAGCAGTACTTC.

The CDR3 protein is CASSSGPGVTPTDTQYF. The DNA for the CDR3 is TGTGCCAGCAGCTCCGGGCCGGGGGTGACTCCCACAGATACGCAGTATTTT. The chain joins TRBV9 to TRBJ2-3; maybe TRBD2 (6 bases). This CDR3 is built from 17 residues. Germline CDR1 reads SGDLS; CDR2 reads YYNGEE. V gave up 4 bases and J gave up 2 bases, with 20 bases separating them.

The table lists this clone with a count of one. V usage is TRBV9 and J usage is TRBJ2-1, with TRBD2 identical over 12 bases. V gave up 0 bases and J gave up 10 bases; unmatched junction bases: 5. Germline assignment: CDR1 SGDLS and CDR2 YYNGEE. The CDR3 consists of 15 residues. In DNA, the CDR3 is TGTGCCAGCAGCGTAGGGACTAGCGGGAAAGGGGAGCAGTTCTTC. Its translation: CASSVGTSGKGEQFF.

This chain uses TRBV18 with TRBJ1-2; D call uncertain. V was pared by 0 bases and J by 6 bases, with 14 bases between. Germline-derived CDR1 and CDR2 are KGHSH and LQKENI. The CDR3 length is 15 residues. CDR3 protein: CASSPPTTSADGYTF. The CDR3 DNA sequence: TGTGCCAGCTCACCACCGACTACCTCGGCGGATGGCTACACCTTC.

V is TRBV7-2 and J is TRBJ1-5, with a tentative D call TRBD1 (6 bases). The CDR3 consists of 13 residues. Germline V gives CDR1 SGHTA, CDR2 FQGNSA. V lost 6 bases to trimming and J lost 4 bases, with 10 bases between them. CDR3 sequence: CASSRDRNQPQHF. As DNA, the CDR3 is TGTGCCAGCAGTCGCGACAGGAATCAGCCCCAGCATTTT.

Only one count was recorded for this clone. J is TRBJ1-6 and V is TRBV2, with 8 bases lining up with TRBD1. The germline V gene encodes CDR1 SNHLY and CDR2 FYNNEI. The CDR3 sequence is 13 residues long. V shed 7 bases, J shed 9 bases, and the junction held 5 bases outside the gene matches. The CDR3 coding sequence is TGTGCCAGCATGGACAGGGCTGGTTCACCCCTCCACTTT. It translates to CASMDRAGSPLHF.

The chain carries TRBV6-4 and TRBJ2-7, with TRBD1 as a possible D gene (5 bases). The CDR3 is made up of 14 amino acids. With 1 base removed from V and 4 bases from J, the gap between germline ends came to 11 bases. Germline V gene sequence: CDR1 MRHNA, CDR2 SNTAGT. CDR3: CASSDLDRRYEQYF. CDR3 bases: TGTGCCAGCAGTGACTTAGACAGAAGATACGAGCAGTACTTC.

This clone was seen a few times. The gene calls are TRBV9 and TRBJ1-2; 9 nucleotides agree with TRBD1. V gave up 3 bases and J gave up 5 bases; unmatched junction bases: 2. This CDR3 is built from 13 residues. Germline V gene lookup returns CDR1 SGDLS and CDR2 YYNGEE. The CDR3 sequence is CASSAGTGYGYTF. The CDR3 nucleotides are TGTGCCAGCAGCGCCGGGACAGGGTATGGCTACACCTTC.

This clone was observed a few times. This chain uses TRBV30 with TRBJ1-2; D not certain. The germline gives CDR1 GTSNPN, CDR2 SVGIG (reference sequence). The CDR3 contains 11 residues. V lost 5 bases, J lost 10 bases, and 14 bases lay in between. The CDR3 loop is CAWDLDGVYTF. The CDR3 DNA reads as TGTGCCTGGGACCTGGACGGGGTCTACACCTTC. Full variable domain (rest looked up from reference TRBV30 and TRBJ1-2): SQTIHQWPATLVQPVGSPLSLECTVEGTSNPNLYWYRQAAGRGLQLLFYSVGIGQISSEVPQNLSASRPQDRQFILSSKKLLLSDSGFYLCAWDLDGVYTFGSGTRLTVV.

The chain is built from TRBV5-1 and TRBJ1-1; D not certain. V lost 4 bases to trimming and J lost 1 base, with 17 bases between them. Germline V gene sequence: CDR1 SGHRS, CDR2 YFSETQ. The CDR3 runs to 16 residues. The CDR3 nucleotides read TGCGCCAGCAGCCCCTCCGGCGGGGTGTGGAACACTGAAGCTTTCTTT. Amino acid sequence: CASSPSGGVWNTEAFF.

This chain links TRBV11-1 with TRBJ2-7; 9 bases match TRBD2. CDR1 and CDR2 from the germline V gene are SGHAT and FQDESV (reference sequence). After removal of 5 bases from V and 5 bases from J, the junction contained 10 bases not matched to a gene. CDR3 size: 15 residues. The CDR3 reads CASSRGGLAGHEQYF. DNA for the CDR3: TGTGCCAGCAGCCGAGGGGGGCTAGCGGGACACGAGCAGTACTTC.

The CDR3 coding sequence is TGCGCCAGCGTTCCGGGGGGACTAGGCAATTACGAGCAGTACTTC. The encoded protein is CASVPGGLGNYEQYF. The V and J genes are TRBV5-1 and TRBJ2-7, with 8 bases fitting TRBD2. The V segment lost 7 bases and the J segment 4 bases; nucleotides outside the gene matches: 13. This CDR3 region has 15 residues. CDR1 and CDR2 (germline): SGHRS, YFSETQ.

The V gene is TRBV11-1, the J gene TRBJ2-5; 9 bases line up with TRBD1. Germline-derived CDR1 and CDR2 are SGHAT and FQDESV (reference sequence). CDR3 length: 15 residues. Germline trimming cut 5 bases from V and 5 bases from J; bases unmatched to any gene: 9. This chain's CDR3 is CASSLSNRGLETQYF. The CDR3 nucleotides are TGTGCCAGCAGCCTCTCAAACAGGGGGCTGGAGACCCAGTACTTC.

Here the CDR3 reads CASRDSGTVYNEQFF. CDR3 DNA: TGTGCCAGTAGGGACTCCGGGACAGTCTACAATGAGCAGTTCTTC. The chain combines TRBV19 with TRBJ2-1, with TRBD1 identical over 7 bases. Germline CDR1 and CDR2: LNHDA and SQIVND (reference sequence). The CDR3 spans 15 residues. V dropped 6 bases and J dropped 3; count of bases not matched to a gene: 8. The variable domain in full, with the rest retrieved from reference TRBV19 and TRBJ2-1, is DGGITQSPKYLFRKEGQNVTLSCEQNLNHDAMYWYRQDPGQGLRLIYYSQIVNDFQKGDIAEGYSVSREKKESFPLTVTSAQKNPTAFYLCASRDSGTVYNEQFFGPGTRLTVL.

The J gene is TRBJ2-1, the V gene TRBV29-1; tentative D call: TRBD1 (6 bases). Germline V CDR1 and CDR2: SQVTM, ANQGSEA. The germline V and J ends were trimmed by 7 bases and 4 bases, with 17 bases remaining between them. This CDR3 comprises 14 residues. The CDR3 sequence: CSAFSTGSYNEQFF. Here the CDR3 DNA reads TGCAGCGCCTTCTCCACAGGGAGTTACAATGAGCAGTTCTTC.

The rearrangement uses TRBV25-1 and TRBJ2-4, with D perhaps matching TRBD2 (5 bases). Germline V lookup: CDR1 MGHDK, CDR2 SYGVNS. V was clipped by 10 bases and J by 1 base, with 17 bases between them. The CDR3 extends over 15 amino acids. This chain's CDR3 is CATQEARKAKNIQYF. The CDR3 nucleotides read TGTGCCACCCAGGAGGCTAGGAAGGCCAAAAACATTCAGTACTTC.

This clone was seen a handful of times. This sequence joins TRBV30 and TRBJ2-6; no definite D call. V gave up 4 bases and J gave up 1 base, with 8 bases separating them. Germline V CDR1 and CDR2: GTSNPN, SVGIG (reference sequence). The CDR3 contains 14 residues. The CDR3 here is CAWTVRSGANVLTF. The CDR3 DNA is TGTGCCTGGACCGTGAGGTCTGGGGCCAACGTCCTGACTTTC.

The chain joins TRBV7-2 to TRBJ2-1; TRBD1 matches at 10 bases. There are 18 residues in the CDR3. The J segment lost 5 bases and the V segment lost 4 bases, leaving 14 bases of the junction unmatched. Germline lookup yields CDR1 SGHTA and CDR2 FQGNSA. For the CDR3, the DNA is TGTGCCAGCAGCTATTTCCGGGACAGGGGTCGCCCAAACAATGAGCAGTTCTTC. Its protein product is CASSYFRDRGRPNNEQFF.

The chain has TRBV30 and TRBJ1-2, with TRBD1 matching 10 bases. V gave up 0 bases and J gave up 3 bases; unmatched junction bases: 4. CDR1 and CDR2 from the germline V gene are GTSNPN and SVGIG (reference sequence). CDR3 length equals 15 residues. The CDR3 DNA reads TGTGCCTGGAGTGTGACAGGGGGCTCTGACTATGGCTACACCTTC. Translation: CAWSVTGGSDYGYTF.

The CDR3 sequence is CASSLYRTEKLFF. For the CDR3, the DNA is TGTGCCAGCAGCTTATACAGGACTGAAAAACTGTTTTTT. The chain employs TRBV7-2 and TRBJ1-4; D is perhaps TRBD1 (5 bases). The CDR3 runs to 13 residues. The germline V and J ends were trimmed by 2 bases and 7 bases, with 8 bases remaining between them. CDR1 and CDR2 from the germline V gene are SGHTA and FQGNSA.